What follows is one T cell receptor (beta chain) and its context. This sample is part of a study of CD8 T cells in Susac syndrome. This CDR3 comprises 15 residues. CDR1 is MNHEY, CDR2 SVGEGT, per germline. The V segment lost 5 bases and the J segment 4 bases; nucleotides outside the gene matches: 8. An amount of RNA that ranged from roughly 0.45 to 1 ug was reverse transcribed with random hexamers. MiXCR was run by TCRdb on the immunoSEQ multiplex PCR reads, yielding one entry per CDR3 protein. The data show about 190,000 distinct CDR3 sequences, approximately 95% seen once. Sequenced: CD4+ T cells from PBMCs. The chain has TRBV6-2 or TRBV6-3 and TRBJ1-5, with 7 bases matching TRBD1. The TCR was taken from a human donor with Susac syndrome. In DNA, the CDR3 is TGTGCCAGCAGTCCCGAGGACAGGTATAATCAGCCCCAGCATTTT. Its translation is CASSPEDRYNQPQHF.